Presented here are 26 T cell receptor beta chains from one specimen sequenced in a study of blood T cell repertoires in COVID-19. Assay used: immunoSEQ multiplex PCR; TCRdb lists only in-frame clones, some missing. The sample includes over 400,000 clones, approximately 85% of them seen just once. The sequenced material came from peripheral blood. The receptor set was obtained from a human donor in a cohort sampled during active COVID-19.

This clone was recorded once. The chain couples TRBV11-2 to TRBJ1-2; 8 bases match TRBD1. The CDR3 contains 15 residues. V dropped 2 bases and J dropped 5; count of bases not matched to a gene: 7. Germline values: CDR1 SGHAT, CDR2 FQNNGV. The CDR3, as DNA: TGTGCCAGCAGCTTAATTGGACAGGGAGGGTATGGCTACACCTTC. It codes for CASSLIGQGGYGYTF. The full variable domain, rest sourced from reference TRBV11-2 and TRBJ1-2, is EAGVAQSPRYKIIEKRQSVAFWCNPISGHATLYWYQQILGQGPKLLIQFQNNGVVDDSQLPKDRFSAERLKGVDSTLKIQPAKLEDSAVYLCASSLIGQGGYGYTFGSGTRLTVV.

CDR3 bases: TGCGCCAGCAGCCAATCGAACGCAGGGCCTCGCGGTTTGGGCTACGAGCAGTACTTC. Translation: CASSQSNAGPRGLGYEQYF. V is TRBV4-1 and J is TRBJ2-7, with D tentatively TRBD1 (5 bases). The V end was cut by 2 bases, the J end by 3 bases, with 26 bases between. Germline CDR1 reads MGHRA; CDR2 reads YSYEKL. This CDR3 has 19 residues.

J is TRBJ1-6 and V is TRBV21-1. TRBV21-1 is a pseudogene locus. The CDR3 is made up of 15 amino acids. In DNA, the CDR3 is TGTGCCAGCAGCAAAGGGAGGAGGATTTGGGAACCCCTCCACTTT. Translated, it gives CASSKGRRIWEPLHF.

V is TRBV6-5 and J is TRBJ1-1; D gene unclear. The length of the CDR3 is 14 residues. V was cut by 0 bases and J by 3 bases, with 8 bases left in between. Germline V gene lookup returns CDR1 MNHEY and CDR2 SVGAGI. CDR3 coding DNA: TGTGCCAGCAGTTACTCCCCGGCGGACACTGAAGCTTTCTTT. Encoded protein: CASSYSPADTEAFF.

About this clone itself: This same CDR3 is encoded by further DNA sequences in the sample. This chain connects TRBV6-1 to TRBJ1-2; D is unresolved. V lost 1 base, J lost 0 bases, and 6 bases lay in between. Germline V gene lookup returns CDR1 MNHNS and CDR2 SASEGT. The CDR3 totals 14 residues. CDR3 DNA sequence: TGTGCCAGCAGTGAAGGTCCGGCTAACTATGGCTACACCTTC. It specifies CASSEGPANYGYTF.

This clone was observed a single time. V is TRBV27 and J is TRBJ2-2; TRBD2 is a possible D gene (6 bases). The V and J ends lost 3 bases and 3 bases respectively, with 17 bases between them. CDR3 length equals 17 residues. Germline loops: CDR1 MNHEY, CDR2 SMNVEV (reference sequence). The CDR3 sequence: CASSFSIRRDYTGELFF. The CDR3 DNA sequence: TGTGCCAGCAGTTTTTCAATACGGCGGGATTACACCGGGGAGCTGTTTTTT.

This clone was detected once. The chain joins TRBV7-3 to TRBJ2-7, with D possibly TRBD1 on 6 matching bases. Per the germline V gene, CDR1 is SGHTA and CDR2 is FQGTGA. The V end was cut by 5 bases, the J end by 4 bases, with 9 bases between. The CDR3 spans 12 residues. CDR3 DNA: TGTGCCAGCAGCCGCGACAGGTACGAGCAGTACTTC. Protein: CASSRDRYEQYF.

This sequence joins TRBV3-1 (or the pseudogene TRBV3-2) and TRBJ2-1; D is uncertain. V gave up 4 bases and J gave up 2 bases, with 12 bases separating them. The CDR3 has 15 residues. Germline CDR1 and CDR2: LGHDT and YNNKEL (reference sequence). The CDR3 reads CASSPLRGTYNEQFF. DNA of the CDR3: TGTGCCAGCAGCCCGCTCCGCGGAACCTACAATGAGCAGTTCTTC.

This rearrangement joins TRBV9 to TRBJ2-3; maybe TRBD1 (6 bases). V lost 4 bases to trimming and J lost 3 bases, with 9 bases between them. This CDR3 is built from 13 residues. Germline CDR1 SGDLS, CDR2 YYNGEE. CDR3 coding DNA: TGTGCCAGCAGCTTACAGGGAACAGATACGCAGTATTTT. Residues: CASSLQGTDTQYF.

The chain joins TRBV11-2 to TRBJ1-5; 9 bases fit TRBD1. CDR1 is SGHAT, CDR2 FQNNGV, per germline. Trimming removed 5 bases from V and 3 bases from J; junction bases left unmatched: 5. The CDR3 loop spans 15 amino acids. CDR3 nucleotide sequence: TGTGCCAGCAGCCTGGGACAGGGATACAATCAGCCCCAGCATTTT. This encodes CASSLGQGYNQPQHF. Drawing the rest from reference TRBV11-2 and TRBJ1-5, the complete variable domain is EAGVAQSPRYKIIEKRQSVAFWCNPISGHATLYWYQQILGQGPKLLIQFQNNGVVDDSQLPKDRFSAERLKGVDSTLKIQPAKLEDSAVYLCASSLGQGYNQPQHFGDGTRLSIL.

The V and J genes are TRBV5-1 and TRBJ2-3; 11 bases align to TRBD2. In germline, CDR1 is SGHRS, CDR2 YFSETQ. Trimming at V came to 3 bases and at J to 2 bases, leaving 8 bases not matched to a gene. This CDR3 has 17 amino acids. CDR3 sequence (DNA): TGCGCCAGCAGCTCATTTCCGACTAGCGGGGACACAGATACGCAGTATTTT. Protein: CASSSFPTSGDTDTQYF.

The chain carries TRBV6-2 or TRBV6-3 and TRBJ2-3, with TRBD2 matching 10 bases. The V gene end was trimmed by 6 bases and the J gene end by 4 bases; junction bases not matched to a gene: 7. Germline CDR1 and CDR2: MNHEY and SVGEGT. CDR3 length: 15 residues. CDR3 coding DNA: TGTGCCAGCAGCCTCCCAAGCGGGAGGGCAGATACGCAGTATTTT. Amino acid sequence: CASSLPSGRADTQYF.

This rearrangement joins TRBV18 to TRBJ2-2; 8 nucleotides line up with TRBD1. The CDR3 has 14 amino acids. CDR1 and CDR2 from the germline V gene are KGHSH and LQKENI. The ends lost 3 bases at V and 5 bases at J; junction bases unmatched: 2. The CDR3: CASSPGQATGELFF. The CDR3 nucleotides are TGTGCCAGCTCACCGGGACAGGCGACCGGGGAGCTGTTTTTT.

CDR3 region: CASSQGHSSYNEQFF. The DNA for the CDR3 is TGCGCCAGCAGCCAAGGCCATAGCTCCTACAATGAGCAGTTCTTC. V gene TRBV4-3 combines with J gene TRBJ2-1; D remains unclear. Germline values: CDR1 LGHNA, CDR2 YSLEER. The CDR3 contains 15 residues. V was pared by 1 base and J by 0 bases, with 7 bases between.

CDR3 protein: CASRVQGRGNQPQHF. In DNA form, the CDR3 reads TGTGCCAGCAGGGTCCAGGGGAGGGGCAATCAGCCCCAGCATTTT. The V call is TRBV6-5, the J call TRBJ1-5; TRBD1 might be the D (6 bases). Trimming removed 6 bases from V and 2 bases from J, with 14 bases in between. Per the germline V gene, CDR1 is MNHEY and CDR2 is SVGAGI. The length of the CDR3 is 15 residues.

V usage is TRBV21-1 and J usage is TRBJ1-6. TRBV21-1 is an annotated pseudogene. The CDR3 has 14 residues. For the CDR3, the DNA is TGTGCCAGCAGCACCCCTCGGGTACCTTCACCCCTCCACTTT. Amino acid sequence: CASSTPRVPSPLHF.

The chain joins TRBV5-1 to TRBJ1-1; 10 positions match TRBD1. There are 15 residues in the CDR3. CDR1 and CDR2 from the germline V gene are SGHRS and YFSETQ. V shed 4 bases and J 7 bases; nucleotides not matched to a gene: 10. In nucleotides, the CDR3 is TGCGCCAGCAGCCCCCGACAGGGGGCCGATGGTGAAGCTTTCTTT. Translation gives CASSPRQGADGEAFF.

CDR3 in amino acids: CASSSRGGLWQYF. CDR3 DNA sequence: TGTGCCAGTAGTAGCAGGGGCGGTTTGTGGCAGTACTTC. This rearrangement joins TRBV19 to TRBJ2-7, with D possibly matching TRBD1 (6 bases). Germline assignment: CDR1 LNHDA and CDR2 SQIVND (reference sequence). This CDR3 has 13 residues. V shed 4 bases and J shed 9 bases, with 16 bases lying between them.

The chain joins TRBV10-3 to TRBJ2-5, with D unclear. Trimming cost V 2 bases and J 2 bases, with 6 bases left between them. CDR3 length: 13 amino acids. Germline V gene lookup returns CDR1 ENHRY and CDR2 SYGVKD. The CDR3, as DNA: TGTGCCATCAGTGAGCAACTTCAAGAGACCCAGTACTTC. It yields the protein CAISEQLQETQYF.

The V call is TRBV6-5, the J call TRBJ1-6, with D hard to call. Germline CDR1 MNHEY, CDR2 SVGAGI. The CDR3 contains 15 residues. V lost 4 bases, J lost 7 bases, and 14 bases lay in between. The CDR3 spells CASSSYIIGNSPLHF. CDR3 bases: TGTGCCAGCAGTTCCTACATTATCGGGAATTCACCCCTCCACTTT.

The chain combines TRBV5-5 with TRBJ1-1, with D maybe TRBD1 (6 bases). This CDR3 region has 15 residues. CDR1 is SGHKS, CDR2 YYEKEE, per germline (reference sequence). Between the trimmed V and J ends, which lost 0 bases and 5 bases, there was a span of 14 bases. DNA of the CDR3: TGTGCCAGCAGCTTGGAGCTGGGGGCGCGGACTGAAGCTTTCTTT. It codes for CASSLELGARTEAFF.

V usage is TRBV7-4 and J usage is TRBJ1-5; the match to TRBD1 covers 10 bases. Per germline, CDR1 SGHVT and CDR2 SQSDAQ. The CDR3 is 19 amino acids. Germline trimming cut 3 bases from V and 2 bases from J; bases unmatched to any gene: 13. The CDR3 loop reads CASSLTRGQGNSCNQPQHF. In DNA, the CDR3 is TGTGCCAGCAGCTTGACTCGGGGACAGGGGAATTCTTGCAATCAGCCCCAGCATTTT.

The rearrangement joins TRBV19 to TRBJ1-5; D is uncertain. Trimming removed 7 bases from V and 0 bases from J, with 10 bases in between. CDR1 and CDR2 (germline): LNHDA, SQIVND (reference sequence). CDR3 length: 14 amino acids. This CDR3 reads CASTSQNSNQPQHF. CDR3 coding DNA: TGTGCCAGTACCTCGCAGAATAGCAATCAGCCCCAGCATTTT. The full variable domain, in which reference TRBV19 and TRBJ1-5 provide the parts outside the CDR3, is DGGITQSPKYLFRKEGQNVTLSCEQNLNHDAMYWYRQDPGQGLRLIYYSQIVNDFQKGDIAEGYSVSREKKESFPLTVTSAQKNPTAFYLCASTSQNSNQPQHFGDGTRLSIL.

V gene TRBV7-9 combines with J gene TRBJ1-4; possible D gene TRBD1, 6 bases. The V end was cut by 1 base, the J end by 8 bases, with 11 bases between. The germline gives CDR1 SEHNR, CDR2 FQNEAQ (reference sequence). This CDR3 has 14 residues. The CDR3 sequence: CASSLDRDREKLFF. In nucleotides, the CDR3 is TGTGCCAGCAGCTTAGACAGGGACCGGGAAAAACTGTTTTTT.

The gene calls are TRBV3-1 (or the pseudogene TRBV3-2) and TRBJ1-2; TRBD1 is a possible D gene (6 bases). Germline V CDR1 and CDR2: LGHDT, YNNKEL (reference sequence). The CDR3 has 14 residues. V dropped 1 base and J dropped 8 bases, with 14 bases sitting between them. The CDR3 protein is CASSQVDRMEGYTF. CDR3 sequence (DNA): TGTGCCAGCAGCCAAGTAGACAGGATGGAAGGCTACACCTTC.

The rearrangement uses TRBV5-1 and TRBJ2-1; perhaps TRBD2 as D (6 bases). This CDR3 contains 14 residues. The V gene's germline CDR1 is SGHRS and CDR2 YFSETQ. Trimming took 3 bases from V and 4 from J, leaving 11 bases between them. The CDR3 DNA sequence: TGCGCCAGCAGCTACCGGGGGATTTACAATGAGCAGTTCTTC. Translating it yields CASSYRGIYNEQFF.